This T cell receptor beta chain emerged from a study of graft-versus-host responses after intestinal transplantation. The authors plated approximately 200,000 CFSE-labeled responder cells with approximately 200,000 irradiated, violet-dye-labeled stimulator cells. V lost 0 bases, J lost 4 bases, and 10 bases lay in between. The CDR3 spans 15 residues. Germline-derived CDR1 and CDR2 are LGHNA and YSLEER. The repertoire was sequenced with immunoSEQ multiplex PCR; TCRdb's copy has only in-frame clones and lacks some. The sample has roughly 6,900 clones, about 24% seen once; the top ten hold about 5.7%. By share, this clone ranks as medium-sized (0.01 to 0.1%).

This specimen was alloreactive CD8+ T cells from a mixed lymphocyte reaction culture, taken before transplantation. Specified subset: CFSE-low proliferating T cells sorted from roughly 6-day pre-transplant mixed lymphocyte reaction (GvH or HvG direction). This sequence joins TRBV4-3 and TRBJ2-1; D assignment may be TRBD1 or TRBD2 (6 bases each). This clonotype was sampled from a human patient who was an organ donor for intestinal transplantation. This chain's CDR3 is CASSQDRGAYNEQFF. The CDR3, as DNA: TGCGCCAGCAGCCAAGATAGGGGGGCATACAATGAGCAGTTCTTC.